The rows below give T cell receptor beta chains drawn from one sample of a study of control samples from healthy donors and cancer patients. The assay was immunoSEQ multiplex PCR, and TCRdb's table has in-frame clones only and misses some. The sample has roughly 170,000 clones, around 94% seen once; the top ten hold around 1.5%. The source material was blood. The receptors come from a young woman in good health. CDR3s include the opening cysteine and the closing phenylalanine or tryptophan. The D gene is left open where the match is weak. Size values are once, few and many counts, or a class for expanded clones, and some rows have none.

D: .
size: .
J: TRBJ1-5
V: TRBV21-1
CDR3: CASSNLNNRQGWLPIFFQPQHF
DNA: TGTGCCAGCAGCAACCTAAATAATCGACAGGGGTGGCTTCCGATTTTTTTTCAGCCCCAGCATTTT

D: .
size: .
J: TRBJ1-3
V: TRBV6-5
CDR3: CACSRGPAGNTIYF
DNA: TGTGCCTGCTCAAGGGGACCCGCCGGAAACACCATATATTTT

D: .
size: .
J: TRBJ2-2
V: TRBV5-4
CDR3: CASSFAGVRGGELFF
DNA: TGTGCCAGCAGCTTCGCTGGTGTTCGGGGTGGGGAGCTGTTTTTT

D: .
size: .
J: TRBJ1-2
V: TRBV2
CDR3: CASSVTGAIGYYGYTF
DNA: TGTGCCAGCAGTGTAACGGGGGCCATCGGCTATTATGGCTACACCTTC

D: .
size: .
J: TRBJ1-2
V: TRBV5-5
CDR3: CASSLAGSNYGYTF
DNA: TGTGCCAGCAGCTTGGCTGGGTCTAACTATGGCTACACCTTC

D: .
size: .
J: TRBJ1-4
V: TRBV10-3
CDR3: CAISESAGNELFF
DNA: TGTGCCATCAGTGAGTCTGCAGGGAACGAACTGTTTTTT

D: .
size: .
J: TRBJ2-1
V: TRBV19
CDR3: CASSKRAPHNEQFF
DNA: TGTGCCAGTAGTAAACGGGCCCCCCACAATGAGCAGTTCTTC

D: .
size: .
J: TRBJ2-2
V: TRBV7-2
CDR3: CASSLVPERVLRGELFF
DNA: TGTGCCAGCAGCTTAGTCCCAGAGCGGGTGCTGAGGGGGGAGCTGTTTTTT

D: .
size: .
J: TRBJ1-3
V: TRBV18
CDR3: CASSEKRASGNTIYF
DNA: TGTGCCAGCTCTGAAAAGAGGGCCTCTGGAAACACCATATATTTT

D: .
size: .
J: TRBJ1-3
V: TRBV9
CDR3: CASSERFSGNTIYF
DNA: TGTGCCAGCAGCGAAAGGTTCTCTGGAAACACCATATATTTT

D: .
size: once
J: TRBJ2-2
V: TRBV10-1
CDR3: CASSGGAGAGSGELFF
DNA: TGCGCCAGCAGTGGGGGGGCGGGAGCAGGATCCGGGGAGCTGTTTTTT

D: TRBD2
size: .
J: TRBJ2-7
V: TRBV20-1
CDR3: CSASLKIAGEIGHEQYF
DNA: TGCAGTGCTAGTCTTAAAATAGCGGGAGAGATAGGTCACGAGCAGTACTTC

D: .
size: .
J: TRBJ1-5
V: TRBV24-1
CDR3: CATSGRTLLLYSNQPQHF
DNA: TGTGCCACCAGTGGAAGGACCCTTCTCTTATATAGCAATCAGCCCCAGCATTTT

D: .
size: .
J: TRBJ2-5
V: TRBV7-2
CDR3: CASSLVEETQYF
DNA: TGTGCCAGCAGCTTAGTTGAAGAGACCCAGTACTTC

D: .
size: .
J: TRBJ1-1
V: TRBV7-9
CDR3: CASSFTGGTEAFF
DNA: TGTGCCAGCAGCTTCACAGGAGGAACTGAAGCTTTCTTT

D: .
size: .
J: TRBJ1-2
V: TRBV19
CDR3: CASIHRGDGKGPVYGYTF
DNA: TGTGCCAGTATCCACAGAGGGGACGGAAAGGGCCCTGTATACGGCTACACCTTC

D: TRBD1
size: .
J: TRBJ2-7
V: TRBV28
CDR3: CASSSPRGKGYEQYF
DNA: TGTGCCAGCAGTTCCCCCAGGGGGAAGGGCTACGAGCAGTACTTC

D: .
size: .
J: TRBJ1-5
V: TRBV7-2
CDR3: CASSLAPTTGNQPQHF
DNA: TGTGCCAGCAGCTTAGCCCCGACGACAGGCAATCAGCCCCAGCATTTT

D: .
size: .
J: TRBJ1-4
V: TRBV11-2
CDR3: CASSSRGVTYEKLFF
DNA: TGTGCCAGCAGCTCCCGTGGAGTTACCTACGAAAAACTGTTTTTT

D: .
size: .
J: TRBJ1-5
V: TRBV6-2/TRBV6-3
CDR3: CASSLTGLDQPQHF
DNA: TGTGCCAGCAGCTTAACAGGGTTGGATCAGCCCCAGCATTTT

D: .
size: .
J: TRBJ2-5
V: TRBV25-1
CDR3: CASSEPGDFETQYF
DNA: TGTGCCAGCAGTGAACCTGGGGATTTCGAGACCCAGTACTTC

D: .
size: .
J: TRBJ2-5
V: TRBV7-9
CDR3: CASSFILALQETQYF
DNA: TGTGCCAGCAGCTTTATACTTGCCCTTCAAGAGACCCAGTACTTC

D: .
size: .
J: TRBJ1-1
V: TRBV4-1
CDR3: CASSQDNLNTEAFF
DNA: TGCGCCAGCAGCCAGGACAATTTGAACACTGAAGCTTTCTTT

D: TRBD1
size: .
J: TRBJ2-4
V: TRBV7-6
CDR3: CASSAGQGVAKNIQYF
DNA: TGTGCCAGCAGCGCCGGACAGGGGGTAGCCAAAAACATTCAGTACTTC

D: .
size: .
J: TRBJ2-1
V: TRBV5-1
CDR3: CASSFYMGNEQFF
DNA: TGCGCCAGCAGCTTCTATATGGGGAATGAGCAGTTCTTC

D: .
size: .
J: TRBJ2-3
V: TRBV12-3/TRBV12-4
CDR3: CASSLASKDTQYF
DNA: TGTGCCAGCAGTTTAGCGTCTAAAGATACGCAGTATTTT

D: .
size: .
J: TRBJ2-2
V: TRBV6-6
CDR3: CASSSYPRGSPGELFF
DNA: TGTGCCAGCAGTTCCTACCCCCGGGGTTCCCCCGGGGAGCTGTTTTTT

D: TRBD1
size: .
J: TRBJ1-2
V: TRBV4-2
CDR3: CASSLGPPLGTVYGYTF
DNA: TGTGCCAGCAGCTTAGGTCCCCCACTCGGGACAGTCTATGGCTACACCTTC

D: TRBD1
size: .
J: TRBJ1-2
V: TRBV5-1
CDR3: CASSLSGTGVDGYTF
DNA: TGCGCCAGCAGCTTGTCCGGGACAGGGGTAGATGGCTACACCTTC

D: .
size: .
J: TRBJ2-1
V: TRBV6-2/TRBV6-3
CDR3: CASSYWTGTPTEQFF
DNA: TGTGCCAGCAGTTACTGGACCGGGACTCCCACCGAGCAGTTCTTC

D: .
size: .
J: TRBJ1-1
V: TRBV7-8
CDR3: CASSQFRSRGMNTEAFF
DNA: TGTGCCAGCAGCCAGTTTCGGTCGAGAGGAATGAACACTGAAGCTTTCTTT

D: .
size: many
J: TRBJ2-5
V: TRBV20-1
CDR3: CSGTVQETQYF
DNA: TGCAGTGGGACAGTCCAAGAGACCCAGTACTTC

D: .
size: .
J: TRBJ1-5
V: TRBV25-1
CDR3: CASSSDGLWQPQHF
DNA: TGTGCCAGCAGCTCGGACGGGCTTTGGCAGCCCCAGCATTTT

D: .
size: .
J: TRBJ1-1
V: TRBV3-1/TRBV3-2
CDR3: CASSQDNSWTEAFF
DNA: TGTGCCAGCAGCCAAGATAACAGTTGGACTGAAGCTTTCTTT

D: .
size: .
J: TRBJ2-7
V: TRBV5-6
CDR3: CASSWLTDFSGEQYF
DNA: TGTGCCAGCAGCTGGCTGACAGACTTCTCGGGTGAGCAGTACTTC

D: .
size: .
J: TRBJ1-4
V: TRBV2
CDR3: CATQLGGYNEKLFF
DNA: TGTGCCACCCAACTCGGGGGGTATAATGAAAAACTGTTTTTT

D: .
size: .
J: TRBJ1-5
V: TRBV9
CDR3: CASTGQEDQPQHF
DNA: TGTGCCAGCACTGGGCAGGAGGATCAGCCCCAGCATTTT

D: .
size: .
J: TRBJ2-7
V: TRBV7-2
CDR3: CASSLPGEGGDRDEQYF
DNA: TGTGCCAGCAGCTTACCCGGCGAGGGGGGCGACCGGGATGAGCAGTACTTC

D: .
size: .
J: TRBJ2-7
V: TRBV12-3/TRBV12-4
CDR3: CASTSGFHEQYF
DNA: TGTGCCAGCACTTCAGGGTTCCACGAGCAGTACTTC

D: .
size: .
J: TRBJ2-3
V: TRBV20-1
CDR3: CSASSADTQYF
DNA: TGCAGTGCTAGTAGCGCAGATACGCAGTATTTT

D: .
size: .
J: TRBJ2-3
V: TRBV2
CDR3: CASRWTQGLSTDTQYF
DNA: TGTGCCAGCAGGTGGACGCAGGGGCTTAGCACAGATACGCAGTATTTT

D: .
size: .
J: TRBJ1-4
V: TRBV7-9
CDR3: CASSLALGTNEKLFF
DNA: TGTGCCAGCAGCTTAGCTCTGGGAACTAATGAAAAACTGTTTTTT

D: .
size: .
J: TRBJ2-3
V: TRBV10-2
CDR3: CASTQADTQYF
DNA: TGCGCCAGCACGCAGGCAGATACGCAGTATTTT

D: .
size: .
J: TRBJ2-7
V: TRBV7-2
CDR3: CASSLERLSYEQYF
DNA: TGTGCCAGCAGCTTAGAGCGACTCTCATACGAGCAGTACTTC

D: TRBD2
size: .
J: TRBJ2-3
V: TRBV6-5
CDR3: CASTTTSNTDTQYF
DNA: TGTGCCAGCACCACGACTAGCAACACAGATACGCAGTATTTT

D: TRBD1
size: .
J: TRBJ1-1
V: TRBV18
CDR3: CASSPGQGVITEAFF
DNA: TGTGCCAGCTCACCGGGGCAGGGGGTAATCACTGAAGCTTTCTTT